The following is a T cell receptor (beta chain) sequence with its context. The junction and the germline gene differ at one end; a read error may be behind it. The study ran its PCR with 60 Vbeta and 13 Jbeta primers. Measured with immunoSEQ multiplex PCR; TCRdb has only the in-frame clones, and not every one. The sample holds 150,000 to 190,000 clones, roughly 81% seen once. This sample was taken from a study of cytomegalovirus exposure and HLA in healthy donors. This CDR3 contains 11 residues. Germline CDR1 DFQATT, CDR2 SNEGSKA (reference sequence). The sample taken for sequencing was PBMCs. The clonotype originates from a woman younger than 30 in good health and CMV-seronegative. The chain carries TRBV20-1 and TRBJ2-7; TRBD1 is a possible D gene (5 bases). The CDR3 sequence: CSAKGDYEQYF. The CDR3 nucleotides read TGCAGCGCTAAAGGGGACTACGAGCAGTACTTC.